The 20 T cell receptor beta chains presented below share a single source sample, sequenced in a study of control samples from healthy donors and cancer patients. Using immunoSEQ multiplex PCR, the repertoire was profiled, and TCRdb retains in-frame clones only, with some absent. The repertoire holds just over 80,000 clones, with 85% to 95% as singletons. Sequencing was performed on blood. The origin of the receptors is a woman between 18 and 29 years old in good health.

This chain links TRBV2 with TRBJ2-1, with D hard to call. CDR1 and CDR2 from the germline V gene are SNHLY and FYNNEI. The CDR3 extends over 16 amino acids. The V gene lost 0 bases and the J gene lost 6 bases, with 15 bases spanning the gap. The CDR3 protein is CASSEARTSAGNEQFF. The CDR3 DNA is TGTGCCAGCAGTGAAGCCCGGACCTCCGCTGGCAATGAGCAGTTCTTC.

The V call is TRBV19, the J call TRBJ2-1, with 8 bases matching TRBD1. Germline-derived CDR1 and CDR2 are LNHDA and SQIVND (reference sequence). Germline trimming cut 2 bases from V and 3 bases from J; bases unmatched to any gene: 9. The CDR3 consists of 17 residues. This CDR3 is CASSIMALGTGYNEQFF. In DNA, the CDR3 is TGTGCCAGTAGTATAATGGCCCTCGGGACAGGCTACAATGAGCAGTTCTTC. The whole variable domain, remainder taken from reference TRBV19 and TRBJ2-1, is DGGITQSPKYLFRKEGQNVTLSCEQNLNHDAMYWYRQDPGQGLRLIYYSQIVNDFQKGDIAEGYSVSREKKESFPLTVTSAQKNPTAFYLCASSIMALGTGYNEQFFGPGTRLTVL.

The J gene is TRBJ2-2, the V gene TRBV10-1; TRBD1 matches at 11 bases. The junction had 4 bases not matched to a gene; V was cut back by 4 bases and J by 6 bases. CDR1 WNHNN and CDR2 SYGVQD come from the germline V gene (reference sequence). This CDR3 is 15 amino acids long. The CDR3 region is CASSGGTGGAGELFF. In DNA form, the CDR3 reads TGCGCCAGCAGTGGAGGGACAGGGGGGGCCGGGGAGCTGTTTTTT.

The chain uses TRBV1 and TRBJ2-5; the table's D call, TRBD1, has no DNA check behind it. TRBV1 is recorded as a pseudogene. CDR3 length: 16 amino acids. Here the CDR3 DNA reads TGCACCAGCAGCCAAAGGGGGCTCCTCGTCCAAGAGACCCAGTACTTC. Residues: CTSSQRGLLVQETQYF.

The J gene is TRBJ2-7, the V gene TRBV19; 7 bases fit TRBD2. The CDR3 length is 13 residues. CDR1 is LNHDA and CDR2 is SQIVND in the germline V gene (reference sequence). V lost 7 bases, J lost 7 bases, and 10 bases stayed unmatched. The CDR3 spells CASMGAGVEEQYF. The DNA of the CDR3 is TGTGCCAGTATGGGTGCGGGAGTAGAAGAGCAGTACTTC.

The V gene is TRBV19, the J gene TRBJ2-3; 7 bases are a match to TRBD1. V trimming: 6 bases; J trimming: 6 bases; junction bases outside the gene matches: 6. The CDR3 is 13 residues long. The germline CDR1 and CDR2 sequences are LNHDA and SQIVND (reference sequence). The CDR3 loop is CASRPQTGDTQYF. Written as DNA, the CDR3 is TGTGCCAGTAGGCCGCAGACAGGGGATACGCAGTATTTT.

This chain connects TRBV9 to TRBJ2-2, with 8 bases matching TRBD1. This CDR3 spans 18 amino acids. The V gene's germline CDR1 is SGDLS and CDR2 YYNGEE. V gave up 8 bases and J gave up 5 bases; unmatched junction bases: 20. DNA for the CDR3: TGTGCCAGTACACCGGGACAGGTATCTTACGGGGTTACCGGGGAGCTGTTTTTT. This translates into CASTPGQVSYGVTGELFF.

The chain links TRBV19 to TRBJ1-4; D is undetermined. The CDR3 sequence is 14 residues long. Per the germline V gene, CDR1 is LNHDA and CDR2 is SQIVND (reference sequence). The V end lost 0 bases, the J end lost 11 bases, and 13 bases lay between the germline ends. The CDR3 reads CASSIDRTREKLFF. CDR3 in DNA: TGTGCCAGTAGTATAGACCGTACCCGGGAGAAACTGTTTTTT. Using reference TRBV19 and TRBJ1-4 for the parts outside the CDR3, the full variable domain is DGGITQSPKYLFRKEGQNVTLSCEQNLNHDAMYWYRQDPGQGLRLIYYSQIVNDFQKGDIAEGYSVSREKKESFPLTVTSAQKNPTAFYLCASSIDRTREKLFFGSGTQLSVL.

This chain joins TRBV5-1 and TRBJ1-1, with D perhaps matching TRBD1 (5 bases). Germline-derived CDR1 and CDR2 are SGHRS and YFSETQ. This CDR3 comprises 13 residues. V lost 4 bases and J 1 base, leaving 8 bases between the germline ends. CDR3 nucleotides: TGCGCCAGCAGCACCCAGGGGAACACTGAAGCTTTCTTT. Translation gives CASSTQGNTEAFF.

The chain has TRBV7-8 and TRBJ2-7; possible D gene TRBD1, 6 bases. Germline CDR1 reads SGHVS; CDR2 reads FQNEAQ. V lost 5 bases to trimming and J lost 4 bases, with 18 bases between them. The CDR3 runs to 15 residues. The CDR3 sequence: CASSTVDRQGYEQYF. The CDR3 DNA sequence: TGTGCCAGCAGCACAGTAGACAGGCAGGGATACGAGCAGTACTTC. The whole variable domain, filled in from reference TRBV7-8 and TRBJ2-7, reads GAGVSQSPRYKVAKRGQDVALRCDPISGHVSLFWYQQALGQGPEFLTYFQNEAQLDKSGLPSDRFFAERPEGSVSTLKIQRTQQEDSAVYLCASSTVDRQGYEQYFGPGTRLTVT.

V is TRBV28 and J is TRBJ1-6; 8 nucleotides line up with TRBD1. Germline V CDR1 and CDR2: MDHEN, SYDVKM. The CDR3 runs 15 residues. V lost 5 bases to trimming and J lost 10 bases; unmatched junction nucleotides: 10. This CDR3 is CASSPPGQGWSPLHF. Here the CDR3 DNA reads TGTGCCAGCAGTCCACCTGGACAGGGATGGTCACCCCTCCACTTT.

This rearrangement joins TRBV7-2 to TRBJ2-5, with D uncertain. CDR3 length: 14 residues. Trimming stripped 5 bases from V and 5 bases from J, with 15 bases between. The germline V gene encodes CDR1 SGHTA and CDR2 FQGNSA. The CDR3 DNA reads as TGTGCCAGCAGCCACTCCCACCAACACGAGACCCAGTACTTC. Residues: CASSHSHQHETQYF.

CDR3 in DNA: TGTGCCAGCAGCTCCGGGACAGGGAAGACTAACTATGGCTACACCTTC. Protein: CASSSGTGKTNYGYTF. The chain recombines TRBV5-4 with TRBJ1-2; 9 positions match TRBD1. The CDR3 totals 16 residues. Per the germline V gene, CDR1 is SGHNT and CDR2 is YYREEE (reference sequence). With V trimmed by 3 bases and J by 0 bases, 6 bases remained unmatched.

V is TRBV27 and J is TRBJ2-6; D remains ambiguous. The CDR3 loop spans 16 amino acids. V was pared by 2 bases and J by 0 bases, with 8 bases between. Germline CDR1 and CDR2: MNHEY and SMNVEV (reference sequence). CDR3 bases: TGTGCCAGCAGTTTAGTTAGGCACTCTGGGGCCAACGTCCTGACTTTC. It is translated as CASSLVRHSGANVLTF.

The V call is TRBV6-5, the J call TRBJ1-1, with D unresolved. The ends were cut back, 0 bases at V and 0 bases at J, with 11 bases in the middle. Germline V gives CDR1 MNHEY, CDR2 SVGAGI. The CDR3 is 16 amino acids. CDR3 loop: CASSYSPTGVNTEAFF. In DNA, the CDR3 is TGTGCCAGCAGTTACTCGCCAACTGGGGTGAACACTGAAGCTTTCTTT.

The V call is TRBV7-2, the J call TRBJ2-3; TRBD1 matches at 11 bases. The CDR3 is made up of 15 amino acids. The germline V gene encodes CDR1 SGHTA and CDR2 FQGNSA. Trimming at V came to 5 bases and at J to 1 base, leaving 2 bases not matched to a gene. CDR3: CASSQDRGRTDTQYF. For the CDR3, the DNA is TGTGCCAGCAGCCAGGACAGGGGGCGCACAGATACGCAGTATTTT.

This clone has only one observation. The chain carries TRBV18 and TRBJ1-2, with 7 bases aligning to TRBD1. The V segment lost 1 base and the J segment 2 bases; nucleotides outside the gene matches: 1. CDR3 length: 14 residues. Germline assignment: CDR1 KGHSH and CDR2 LQKENI. The CDR3, as DNA: TGTGCCAGCTCACCACTACAGGGGAACTATGGCTACACCTTC. It yields the protein CASSPLQGNYGYTF.

The rearrangement links TRBV6-5 to TRBJ2-3, with D possibly being TRBD1 or TRBD2 (5 bases each). V was cut by 7 bases and J by 2 bases, with 13 bases left in between. The length of the CDR3 is 14 residues. CDR1 is MNHEY and CDR2 is SVGAGI in the germline V gene. The CDR3 loop reads CASKGRGDTDTQYF. CDR3 sequence (DNA): TGTGCCAGCAAGGGACGTGGGGACACAGATACGCAGTATTTT.

The chain carries TRBV29-1 and TRBJ2-7, with TRBD1 matching 11 bases. The germline V gene encodes CDR1 SQVTM and CDR2 ANQGSEA. After removal of 7 bases from V and 3 bases from J, the junction contained 5 bases not matched to a gene. CDR3 length equals 13 residues. The CDR3, as DNA: TGCAGCGCCCAGGGACAGGGGGTCTACGAGCAGTACTTC. This gives the protein CSAQGQGVYEQYF.

The chain has TRBV9 and TRBJ2-7, with D unclear. The length of the CDR3 is 14 residues. Trimming took 0 bases from V and 2 from J, leaving 9 bases between them. CDR1 is SGDLS and CDR2 is YYNGEE in the germline V gene. As DNA, the CDR3 is TGTGCCAGCAGCGTAGGAGTCTTAACCTACGAGCAGTACTTC. This codes for CASSVGVLTYEQYF.